Shown below are 25 T cell receptor beta chains from a single sample sequenced in a study of vaccination and CD4 T cells after COVID-19. The sample's treatment: approximately 11-day PBMC culture with coronavirus spike peptide pools or control peptides (ViraFEST assay). Oncomine TCR Beta short-read sequencing was applied to DNA from cultured CD4+ T cells. TCRdb reanalysed the PCR reads using MiXCR and keeps one entry per CDR3 protein. The sample includes roughly 5,400 distinct CDR3 sequences, about half of them seen just once. These receptors' antigens are unknown. Sequencing input: CD4+ T cells from blood, cultured in vitro. The source of these receptors is a human donor who had recovered from COVID-19.

The chain recombines TRBV4-1 with TRBJ1-1, with D uncertain. With 1 base removed from V and 5 bases from J, the gap between germline ends came to 11 bases. The length of the CDR3 is 14 residues. From germline, CDR1 is MGHRA and CDR2 YSYEKL. CDR3 region: CASSQAVDGTEAFF. Written as DNA, the CDR3 is TGCGCCAGCAGCCAAGCGGTCGACGGAACTGAAGCTTTCTTT.

The V gene is TRBV14, the J gene TRBJ2-7; D possibly matches TRBD1 or TRBD2 (5 bases each). The CDR3 is 15 amino acids. Germline loops: CDR1 SGHDN, CDR2 FVKESK. V gave up 0 bases and J gave up 6 bases, with 15 bases separating them. This CDR3 is CASSQDFGADGEQYF. The DNA for the CDR3 is TGTGCCAGCAGCCAAGATTTCGGGGCAGACGGCGAGCAGTACTTC.

The chain couples TRBV2 to TRBJ1-1; D remains unclear. CDR1 is SNHLY, CDR2 FYNNEI, per germline. V was trimmed by 5 bases and J by 1 base, leaving 14 bases between them. The CDR3 is 15 amino acids. The CDR3 loop reads CASSRVTGTNTEAFF. For the CDR3, the DNA is TGTGCCAGCAGTCGGGTTACGGGTACGAACACTGAAGCTTTCTTT. Drawing the rest from reference TRBV2 and TRBJ1-1, the complete variable domain is EPEVTQTPSHQVTQMGQEVILRCVPISNHLYFYWYRQILGQKVEFLVSFYNNEISEKSEIFDDQFSVERPDGSNFTLKIRSTKLEDSAMYFCASSRVTGTNTEAFFGQGTRLTVV.

The J gene is TRBJ1-1, the V gene TRBV2; 7 bases map to TRBD1. Germline-derived CDR1 and CDR2 are SNHLY and FYNNEI. After removal of 1 base from V and 4 bases from J, the junction contained 0 bases not matched to a gene. CDR3 length equals 13 residues. CDR3 DNA sequence: TGTGCCAGCAGTGAAGAGGGGGCCACTGAAGCTTTCTTT. It yields the protein CASSEEGATEAFF. The variable domain in full, completed from reference TRBV2 and TRBJ1-1, reads EPEVTQTPSHQVTQMGQEVILRCVPISNHLYFYWYRQILGQKVEFLVSFYNNEISEKSEIFDDQFSVERPDGSNFTLKIRSTKLEDSAMYFCASSEEGATEAFFGQGTRLTVV.

The chain couples TRBV11-1 to TRBJ2-1; D is unresolved. There are 12 residues in the CDR3. The germline CDR1 and CDR2 sequences are SGHAT and FQDESV (reference sequence). V lost 5 bases and J lost 5, with 7 bases in between. CDR3 sequence (DNA): TGTGCCAGCAGCCCAACAAACAATGAGCAGTTCTTC. This gives the protein CASSPTNNEQFF.

This clonotype was seen a few times. V is TRBV5-1 and J is TRBJ1-1; D uncertain. The CDR3 contains 14 residues. Germline values: CDR1 SGHRS, CDR2 YFSETQ. With 0 bases removed from V and 5 bases from J, the gap between germline ends came to 11 bases. The CDR3 region is CASSLALMGTEAFF. CDR3 nucleotides: TGCGCCAGCAGCTTGGCCCTCATGGGGACTGAAGCTTTCTTT. Full variable domain (missing parts from reference TRBV5-1 and TRBJ1-1): KAGVTQTPRYLIKTRGQQVTLSCSPISGHRSVSWYQQTPGQGLQFLFEYFSETQRNKGNFPGRFSGRQFSNSRSEMNVSTLELGDSALYLCASSLALMGTEAFFGQGTRLTVV.

This clonotype was seen only a few times. The chain links TRBV28 to TRBJ2-3; 11 bases agree with TRBD1. The V and J ends lost 5 bases and 1 base, in that order; junction bases with no gene match: 5. This CDR3 region has 16 residues. CDR1 MDHEN and CDR2 SYDVKM come from the germline V gene. As DNA, the CDR3 is TGTGCCAGCAGTGACAGGGACAGGGGGGGCACAGATACGCAGTATTTT. Translated: CASSDRDRGGTDTQYF.

The CDR3 region is CASGVRQGSSGEQYF. For the CDR3, the DNA is TGTGCCAGCGGTGTCCGACAGGGGAGCTCGGGCGAGCAGTACTTC. The rearrangement joins TRBV27 to TRBJ2-7; TRBD1 agrees at 8 bases. The CDR3 is 15 residues long. V shed 8 bases and J 6 bases; nucleotides not matched to a gene: 15. Germline CDR1 reads MNHEY; CDR2 reads SMNVEV (reference sequence).

The rearrangement joins TRBV2 to TRBJ1-2, with a tentative D call TRBD1 (6 bases). Germline V lookup: CDR1 SNHLY, CDR2 FYNNEI. The CDR3 runs to 17 residues. Trimming removed 4 bases from V and 6 bases from J, with 24 bases in between. CDR3 coding DNA: TGTGCCAGCAGTGTACGGTTCTTTGGGGGCAGGGAAGATGGCTACACCTTC. Protein: CASSVRFFGGREDGYTF. The entire variable domain, with the rest obtained from reference TRBV2 and TRBJ1-2, is as follows: EPEVTQTPSHQVTQMGQEVILRCVPISNHLYFYWYRQILGQKVEFLVSFYNNEISEKSEIFDDQFSVERPDGSNFTLKIRSTKLEDSAMYFCASSVRFFGGREDGYTFGSGTRLTVV.

The chain joins TRBV2 to TRBJ1-5; 11 bases are shared with TRBD1. Germline CDR1 reads SNHLY; CDR2 reads FYNNEI. V was pared by 6 bases and J by 9 bases, with 7 bases of the junction left unmatched. CDR3 length equals 14 residues. The CDR3 coding sequence is TGTGCCAGCAGCGCCGGGGACAGGGGGTTGCCCCAGCATTTT. As protein: CASSAGDRGLPQHF.

Here the CDR3 reads CASSTGAGTSYNEQFF. CDR3 in DNA: TGTGCCAGCTCAACAGGGGCCGGTACCTCCTACAATGAGCAGTTCTTC. The chain employs TRBV19 and TRBJ2-1; 7 bases align to TRBD1. The germline gives CDR1 LNHDA, CDR2 SQIVND (reference sequence). There are 16 residues in the CDR3. V shed 9 bases and J 0 bases; nucleotides not matched to a gene: 11.

This clonotype has just a few counts. V usage is TRBV24-1 and J usage is TRBJ2-3; D is possibly TRBD2 (6 bases). This CDR3 has 16 amino acids. The V gene lost 4 bases and the J gene lost 4 bases, with 17 bases spanning the gap. Germline V gives CDR1 KGHDR, CDR2 SFDVKD. The CDR3 is CATSDPRRGAADTQYF. The CDR3 DNA is TGTGCCACCAGTGACCCCCGACGCGGGGCGGCAGATACGCAGTATTTT.

This chain uses TRBV15 with TRBJ1-5, with D uncertain. The CDR3 covers 17 residues. Germline V gene data show CDR1 as LNHNV and CDR2 as YYDKDF (reference sequence). Trimming cost V 0 bases and J 0 bases, with 12 bases left between them. Written as DNA, the CDR3 is TGTGCCACCAGCAGAGATTACGACATAGGTAGCAATCAGCCCCAGCATTTT. Translating it yields CATSRDYDIGSNQPQHF.

The CDR3 nucleotides read TGCAGTGCTAACAAGGGACAGGGGGCCGGGCGTGGCTACACCTTC. Amino acids: CSANKGQGAGRGYTF. The chain employs TRBV20-1 and TRBJ1-2; 12 bases match TRBD1. Germline V CDR1 and CDR2: DFQATT, SNEGSKA (reference sequence). V trimming: 4 bases; J trimming: 7 bases; junction bases outside the gene matches: 10. CDR3 size: 15 residues.

This clonotype appeared once. The gene calls are TRBV7-9 and TRBJ2-7, with D uncertain. The CDR3 is 13 residues long. Deletions cut 0 bases from V and 2 bases from J, with 5 bases between. Per the germline V gene, CDR1 is SEHNR and CDR2 is FQNEAQ (reference sequence). The CDR3, as DNA: TGTGCCAGCAGCTTAGCGGGCACCTACGAGCAGTACTTC. Its translation: CASSLAGTYEQYF.

V is TRBV20-1 and J is TRBJ2-1; possible D gene TRBD1, 6 bases. Germline V lookup: CDR1 DFQATT, CDR2 SNEGSKA (reference sequence). The CDR3 has 13 amino acids. The germline V and J ends were trimmed by 6 bases and 3 bases, with 12 bases remaining between them. The CDR3: CSAASDSYNEQFF. The DNA of the CDR3 is TGCAGTGCCGCCTCGGACAGCTACAATGAGCAGTTCTTC.

This clonotype was observed a handful of times. The chain couples TRBV19 to TRBJ1-5, with TRBD1 identical over 9 bases. The length of the CDR3 is 13 residues. V dropped 6 bases and J dropped 6; count of bases not matched to a gene: 3. Looked up from germline, CDR1 is LNHDA and CDR2 is SQIVND (reference sequence). In DNA, the CDR3 is TGTGCCAGTAGGCTGACAGGGGGTCAGCCCCAGCATTTT. Protein: CASRLTGGQPQHF. Filled out from reference TRBV19 and TRBJ1-5, the complete variable domain reads DGGITQSPKYLFRKEGQNVTLSCEQNLNHDAMYWYRQDPGQGLRLIYYSQIVNDFQKGDIAEGYSVSREKKESFPLTVTSAQKNPTAFYLCASRLTGGQPQHFGDGTRLSIL.

J is TRBJ1-2 and V is TRBV10-3, with 9 bases aligning to TRBD1. This CDR3 is built from 15 residues. V trimming: 2 bases; J trimming: 8 bases; junction bases outside the gene matches: 9. CDR1 and CDR2 from the germline V gene are ENHRY and SYGVKD. The CDR3 region is CAISENRQGDRGYTF. The DNA of the CDR3 is TGTGCCATCAGTGAGAACCGACAGGGGGATAGGGGCTACACCTTC.

This clonotype was counted a few times. The chain joins TRBV6-1 to TRBJ2-2; TRBD1 aligns across 8 bases. After removal of 3 bases from V and 0 bases from J, the junction contained 0 bases not matched to a gene. This CDR3 spans 15 amino acids. The germline CDR1 and CDR2 sequences are MNHNS and SASEGT. The CDR3 sequence: CASSEDRANTGELFF. Written as DNA, the CDR3 is TGTGCCAGCAGTGAGGACAGGGCGAACACCGGGGAGCTGTTTTTT.

The rearrangement links TRBV6-4 to TRBJ1-1; possibly TRBD1 for D (5 bases). In germline, CDR1 is MRHNA, CDR2 SNTAGT. The CDR3 length is 12 residues. The germline V and J ends were trimmed by 2 bases and 8 bases, with 9 bases remaining between them. CDR3 in amino acids: CASSDEGCEAFF. The CDR3 region has the DNA TGTGCCAGCAGTGACGAGGGGTGCGAAGCTTTCTTT.

This clonotype is categorized as medium-sized. V gene TRBV7-2 combines with J gene TRBJ2-7, with D unclear. CDR3 size: 13 residues. The germline V gene encodes CDR1 SGHTA and CDR2 FQGNSA. V lost 5 bases and J lost 6, with 14 bases in between. As DNA, the CDR3 is TGTGCCAGCAGCCTCCTAGGTATTTTCGAGCAGTACTTC. Protein: CASSLLGIFEQYF.

J is TRBJ2-4 and V is TRBV7-2, with D maybe TRBD2 (5 bases). V was cut by 5 bases and J by 2 bases, with 22 bases left in between. In germline, CDR1 is SGHTA, CDR2 FQGNSA. CDR3 length: 18 amino acids. CDR3 amino acids: CASSPRRSLALTKNIQYF. CDR3 in DNA: TGTGCCAGCAGCCCTCGACGATCCCTAGCTCTTACCAAAAACATTCAGTACTTC. The full variable domain, in which reference TRBV7-2 and TRBJ2-4 provide the parts outside the CDR3, is GAGVSQSPSNKVTEKGKDVELRCDPISGHTALYWYRQSLGQGLEFLIYFQGNSAPDKSGLPSDRFSAERTGGSVSTLTIQRTQQEDSAVYLCASSPRRSLALTKNIQYFGAGTRLSVL.

There are a few counts of this clonotype. The chain joins TRBV7-2 to TRBJ1-6; D possibly corresponds to TRBD1 (6 bases). The germline V and J ends were trimmed by 2 bases and 5 bases, with 13 bases remaining between them. This CDR3 has 16 residues. Germline loops: CDR1 SGHTA, CDR2 FQGNSA. CDR3: CASSLMGGQNNSPLHF. Written as DNA, the CDR3 is TGTGCCAGCAGCTTAATGGGAGGACAGAATAATTCACCCCTCCACTTT.

The rearrangement uses TRBV6-5 and TRBJ1-1; the D gene is possibly TRBD1 (6 bases). In germline, CDR1 is MNHEY, CDR2 SVGAGI. The CDR3 extends over 15 amino acids. Trimming pared 2 bases from V and 5 bases from J, leaving 15 bases between. This chain's CDR3 is CASSYLGGARTEAFF. The DNA of the CDR3 is TGTGCCAGCAGTTACCTCGGGGGGGCGAGGACTGAAGCTTTCTTT.

The J gene is TRBJ1-6, the V gene TRBV6-1; D is unclear. The CDR3 has 15 residues. Trimming left V 6 bases short and J 9 bases short, with 18 bases between. CDR1 is MNHNS and CDR2 is SASEGT in the germline V gene. As DNA, the CDR3 is TGTGCCAGCAGCGATCTAGGGCTCGGCCGTTCACCCCTCCACTTT. Translation: CASSDLGLGRSPLHF.